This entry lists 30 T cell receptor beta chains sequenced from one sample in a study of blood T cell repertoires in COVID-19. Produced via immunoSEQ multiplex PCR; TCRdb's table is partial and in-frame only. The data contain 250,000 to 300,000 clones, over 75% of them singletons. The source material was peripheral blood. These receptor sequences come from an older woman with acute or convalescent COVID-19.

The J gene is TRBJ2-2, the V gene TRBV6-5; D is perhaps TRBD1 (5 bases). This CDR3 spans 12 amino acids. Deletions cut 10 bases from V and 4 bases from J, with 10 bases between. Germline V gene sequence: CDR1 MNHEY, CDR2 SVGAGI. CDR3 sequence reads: CAIRQGTGELFF. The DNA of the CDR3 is TGTGCCATCCGGCAGGGCACCGGGGAGCTGTTTTTT.

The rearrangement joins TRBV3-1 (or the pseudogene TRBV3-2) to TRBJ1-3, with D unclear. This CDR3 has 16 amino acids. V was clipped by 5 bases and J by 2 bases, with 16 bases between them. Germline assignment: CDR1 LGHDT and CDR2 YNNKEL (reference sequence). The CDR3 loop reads CASSFGRGVAGNTIYF. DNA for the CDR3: TGTGCCAGCAGCTTCGGACGGGGTGTAGCTGGAAACACCATATATTTT.

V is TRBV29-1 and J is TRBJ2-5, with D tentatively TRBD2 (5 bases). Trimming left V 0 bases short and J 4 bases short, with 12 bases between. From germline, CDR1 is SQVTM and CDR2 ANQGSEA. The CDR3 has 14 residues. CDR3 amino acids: CSVEDRGGGETQYF. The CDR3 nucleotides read TGCAGCGTTGAAGATCGAGGAGGAGGAGAGACCCAGTACTTC.

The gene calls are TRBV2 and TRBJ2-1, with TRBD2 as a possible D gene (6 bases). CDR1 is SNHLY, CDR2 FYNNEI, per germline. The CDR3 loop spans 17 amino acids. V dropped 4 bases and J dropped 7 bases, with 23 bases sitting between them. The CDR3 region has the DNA TGTGCCAGCAGTGGGGAATATCTAGCAGTGGGGGGTAATGAGCAGTTCTTC. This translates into CASSGEYLAVGGNEQFF. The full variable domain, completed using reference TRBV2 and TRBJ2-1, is EPEVTQTPSHQVTQMGQEVILRCVPISNHLYFYWYRQILGQKVEFLVSFYNNEISEKSEIFDDQFSVERPDGSNFTLKIRSTKLEDSAMYFCASSGEYLAVGGNEQFFGPGTRLTVL.

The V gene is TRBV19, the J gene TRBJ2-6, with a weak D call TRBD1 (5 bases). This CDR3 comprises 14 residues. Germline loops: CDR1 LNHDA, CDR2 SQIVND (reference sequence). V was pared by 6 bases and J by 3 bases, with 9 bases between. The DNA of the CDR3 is TGTGCCAGTAGACAGGTTGGTGGGGCCAACGTCCTGACTTTC. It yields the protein CASRQVGGANVLTF. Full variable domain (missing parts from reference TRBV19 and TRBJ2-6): DGGITQSPKYLFRKEGQNVTLSCEQNLNHDAMYWYRQDPGQGLRLIYYSQIVNDFQKGDIAEGYSVSREKKESFPLTVTSAQKNPTAFYLCASRQVGGANVLTFGAGSRLTVL.

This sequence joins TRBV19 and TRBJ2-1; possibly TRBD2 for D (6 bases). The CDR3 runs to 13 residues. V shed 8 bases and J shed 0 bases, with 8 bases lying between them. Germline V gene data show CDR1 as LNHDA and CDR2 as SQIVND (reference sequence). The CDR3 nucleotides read TGTGCCAGTCGGGGGAGCTCCTACAATGAGCAGTTCTTC. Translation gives CASRGSSYNEQFF.

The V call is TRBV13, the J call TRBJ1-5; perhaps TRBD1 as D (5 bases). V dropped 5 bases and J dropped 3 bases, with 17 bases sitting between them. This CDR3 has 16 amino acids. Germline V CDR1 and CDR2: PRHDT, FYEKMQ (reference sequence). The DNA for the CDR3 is TGTGCCAGCAGCCGCTCCCCCACGGGACTCAATCAGCCCCAGCATTTT. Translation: CASSRSPTGLNQPQHF.

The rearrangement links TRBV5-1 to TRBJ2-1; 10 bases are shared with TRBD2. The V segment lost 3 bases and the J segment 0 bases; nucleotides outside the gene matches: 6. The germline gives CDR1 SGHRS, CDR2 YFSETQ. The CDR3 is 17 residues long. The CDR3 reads CASSSPGLASSYNEQFF. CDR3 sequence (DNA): TGCGCCAGCAGCTCACCGGGACTAGCGAGCTCCTACAATGAGCAGTTCTTC.

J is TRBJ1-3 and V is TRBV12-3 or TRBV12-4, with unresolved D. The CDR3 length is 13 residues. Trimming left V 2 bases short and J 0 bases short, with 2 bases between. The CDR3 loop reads CASSLLSGNTIYF. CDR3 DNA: TGTGCCAGCAGTTTACTCTCTGGAAACACCATATATTTT.

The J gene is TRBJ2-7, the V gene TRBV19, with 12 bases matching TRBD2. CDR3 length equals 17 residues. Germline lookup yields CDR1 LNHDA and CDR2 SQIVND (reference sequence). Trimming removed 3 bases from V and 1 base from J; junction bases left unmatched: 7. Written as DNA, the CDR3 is TGTGCCAGTAGTATCCACCCTGGACTAGCGGGATCCTACGAGCAGTACTTC. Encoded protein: CASSIHPGLAGSYEQYF.

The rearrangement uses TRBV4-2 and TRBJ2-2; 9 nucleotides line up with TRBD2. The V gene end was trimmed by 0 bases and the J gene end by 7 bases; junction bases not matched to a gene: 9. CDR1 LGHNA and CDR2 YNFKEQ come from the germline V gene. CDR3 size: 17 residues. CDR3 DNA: TGTGCCAGCAGCCAAGATAGCCTAGCGGGAATTTTCGGGGAGCTGTTTTTT. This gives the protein CASSQDSLAGIFGELFF.

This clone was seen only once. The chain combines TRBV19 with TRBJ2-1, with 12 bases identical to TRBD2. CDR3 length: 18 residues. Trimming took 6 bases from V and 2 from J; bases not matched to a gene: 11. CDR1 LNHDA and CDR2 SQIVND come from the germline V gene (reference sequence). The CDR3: CASSLGLAGGRAYNEQFF. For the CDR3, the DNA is TGTGCCAGTAGCCTCGGGCTAGCGGGGGGGCGAGCCTACAATGAGCAGTTCTTC.

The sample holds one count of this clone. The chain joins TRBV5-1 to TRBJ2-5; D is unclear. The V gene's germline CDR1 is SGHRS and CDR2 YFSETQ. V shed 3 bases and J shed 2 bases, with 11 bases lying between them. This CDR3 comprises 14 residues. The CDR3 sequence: CASSSAAIQETQYF. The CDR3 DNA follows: TGCGCCAGCAGCTCCGCAGCGATTCAAGAGACCCAGTACTTC.

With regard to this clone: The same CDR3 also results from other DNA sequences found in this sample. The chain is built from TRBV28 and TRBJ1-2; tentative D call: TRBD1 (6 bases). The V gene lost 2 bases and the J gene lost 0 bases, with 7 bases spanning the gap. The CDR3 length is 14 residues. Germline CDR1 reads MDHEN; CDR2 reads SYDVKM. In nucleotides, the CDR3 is TGTGCCAGCAGTTTAAGGGGGACTAACTATGGCTACACCTTC. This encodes CASSLRGTNYGYTF.

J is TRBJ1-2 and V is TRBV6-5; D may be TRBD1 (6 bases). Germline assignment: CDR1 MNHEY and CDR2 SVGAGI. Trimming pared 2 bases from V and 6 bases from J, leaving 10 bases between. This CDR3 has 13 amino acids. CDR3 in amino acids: CASSYANRDGYTF. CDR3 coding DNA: TGTGCCAGCAGTTACGCAAACAGGGATGGCTACACCTTC.

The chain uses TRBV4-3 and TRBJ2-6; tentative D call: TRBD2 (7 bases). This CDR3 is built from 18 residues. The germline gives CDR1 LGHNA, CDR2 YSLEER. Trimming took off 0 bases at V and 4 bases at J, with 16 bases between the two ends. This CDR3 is CASSQDVAGAGGANVLTF. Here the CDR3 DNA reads TGCGCCAGCAGCCAAGACGTGGCGGGGGCGGGCGGGGCCAACGTCCTGACTTTC.

The CDR3, as DNA: TGTGCCAGCAGCTTAGCCCTACAGGGGGCAGGTGGCTACACCTTC. It translates to CASSLALQGAGGYTF. J is TRBJ1-2 and V is TRBV7-2; 9 nucleotides align to TRBD1. Losses at the gene ends were 0 bases for V and 7 bases for J; bases not matched to a gene: 6. CDR1 is SGHTA, CDR2 FQGNSA, per germline. This CDR3 has 15 amino acids. The variable domain in full, with the rest retrieved from reference TRBV7-2 and TRBJ1-2, is GAGVSQSPSNKVTEKGKDVELRCDPISGHTALYWYRQSLGQGLEFLIYFQGNSAPDKSGLPSDRFSAERTGGSVSTLTIQRTQQEDSAVYLCASSLALQGAGGYTFGSGTRLTVV.

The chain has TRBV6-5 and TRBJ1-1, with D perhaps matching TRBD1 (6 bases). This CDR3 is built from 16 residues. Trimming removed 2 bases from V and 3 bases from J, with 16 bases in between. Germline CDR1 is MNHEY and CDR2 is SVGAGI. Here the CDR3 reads CASSYAAVGAYTEAFF. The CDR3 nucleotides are TGTGCCAGCAGTTACGCCGCGGTGGGGGCTTACACTGAAGCTTTCTTT.

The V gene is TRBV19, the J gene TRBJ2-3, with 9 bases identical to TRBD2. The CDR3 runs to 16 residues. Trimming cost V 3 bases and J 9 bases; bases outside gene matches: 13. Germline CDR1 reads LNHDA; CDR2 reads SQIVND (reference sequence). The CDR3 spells CASSMVSRGGAGTQYF. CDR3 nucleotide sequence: TGTGCCAGTAGTATGGTTTCTCGCGGGGGGGCGGGGACGCAGTATTTT.

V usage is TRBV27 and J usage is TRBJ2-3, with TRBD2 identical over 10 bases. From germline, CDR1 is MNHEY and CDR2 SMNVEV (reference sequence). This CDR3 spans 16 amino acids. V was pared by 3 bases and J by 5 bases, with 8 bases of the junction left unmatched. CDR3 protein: CASSLRAGGAGDTQYF. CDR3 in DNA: TGTGCCAGCAGTTTGAGAGCGGGGGGGGCCGGAGATACGCAGTATTTT.

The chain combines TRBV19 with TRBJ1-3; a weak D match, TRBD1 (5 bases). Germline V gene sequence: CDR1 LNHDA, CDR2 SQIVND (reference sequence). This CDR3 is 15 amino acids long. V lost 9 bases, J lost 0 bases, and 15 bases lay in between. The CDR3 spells CASRRQGSSGNTIYF. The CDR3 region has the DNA TGTGCCAGCCGAAGGCAGGGTAGCTCTGGAAACACCATATATTTT.

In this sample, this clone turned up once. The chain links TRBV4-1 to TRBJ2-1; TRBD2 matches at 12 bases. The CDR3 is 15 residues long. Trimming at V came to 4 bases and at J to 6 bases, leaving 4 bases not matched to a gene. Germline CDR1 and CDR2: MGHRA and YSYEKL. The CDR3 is CASSLRLAGANEQFF. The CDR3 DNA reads TGCGCCAGCAGCCTCCGACTAGCGGGGGCCAATGAGCAGTTCTTC.

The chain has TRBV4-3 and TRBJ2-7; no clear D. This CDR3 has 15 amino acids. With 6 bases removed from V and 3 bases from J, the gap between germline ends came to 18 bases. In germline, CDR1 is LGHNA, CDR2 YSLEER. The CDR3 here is CASSLNPEPGYEQYF. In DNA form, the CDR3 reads TGCGCCAGCAGTTTAAATCCCGAACCGGGCTACGAGCAGTACTTC.

CDR3 residues: CASSVGPETQYF. In DNA form, the CDR3 reads TGTGCCAGCAGTGTAGGGCCGGAGACCCAGTACTTC. This chain uses TRBV12-3 or TRBV12-4 with TRBJ2-5; no reliable D call. V was pared by 5 bases and J by 5 bases, with 9 bases between. The CDR3 loop spans 12 amino acids.

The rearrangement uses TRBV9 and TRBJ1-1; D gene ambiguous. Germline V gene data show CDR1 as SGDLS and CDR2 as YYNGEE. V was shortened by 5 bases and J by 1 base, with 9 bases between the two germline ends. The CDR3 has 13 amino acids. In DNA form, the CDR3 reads TGTGCCAGCAGTCAAATAGAGAACACTGAAGCTTTCTTT. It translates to CASSQIENTEAFF. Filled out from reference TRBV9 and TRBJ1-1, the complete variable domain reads DSGVTQTPKHLITATGQRVTLRCSPRSGDLSVYWYQQSLDQGLQFLIQYYNGEERAKGNILERFSAQQFPDLHSELNLSSLELGDSALYFCASSQIENTEAFFGQGTRLTVV.

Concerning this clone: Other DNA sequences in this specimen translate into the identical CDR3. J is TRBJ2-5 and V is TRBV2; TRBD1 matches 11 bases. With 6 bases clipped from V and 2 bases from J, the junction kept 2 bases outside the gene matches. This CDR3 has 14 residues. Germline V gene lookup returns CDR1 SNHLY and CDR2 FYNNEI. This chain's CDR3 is CASRGTGGQETQYF. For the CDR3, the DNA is TGTGCCAGCAGGGGGACAGGGGGACAAGAGACCCAGTACTTC.

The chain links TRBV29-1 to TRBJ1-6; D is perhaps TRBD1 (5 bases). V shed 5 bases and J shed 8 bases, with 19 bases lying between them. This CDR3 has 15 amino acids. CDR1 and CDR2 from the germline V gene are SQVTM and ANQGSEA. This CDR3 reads CSVRVDNYQDSPLHF. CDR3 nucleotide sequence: TGCAGCGTTAGGGTGGACAATTATCAGGATTCACCCCTCCACTTT.

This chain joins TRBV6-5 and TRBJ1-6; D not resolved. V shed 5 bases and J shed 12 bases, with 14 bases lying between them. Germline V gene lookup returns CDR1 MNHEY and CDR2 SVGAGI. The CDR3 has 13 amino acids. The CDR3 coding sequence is TGTGCCAGCAGTCCCCCGATGCGACTACCCCTCCACTTT. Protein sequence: CASSPPMRLPLHF.

The CDR3 DNA follows: TGTGCCAGCAGCCAAACCCCGGACAGGCATGAAAAACTGTTTTTT. Its protein is CASSQTPDRHEKLFF. The genes are TRBV4-2 and TRBJ1-4, with 7 nucleotides matching TRBD1. Germline V gene lookup returns CDR1 LGHNA and CDR2 YNFKEQ. Trimming removed 2 bases from V and 6 bases from J; junction bases left unmatched: 6. The CDR3 covers 15 residues.

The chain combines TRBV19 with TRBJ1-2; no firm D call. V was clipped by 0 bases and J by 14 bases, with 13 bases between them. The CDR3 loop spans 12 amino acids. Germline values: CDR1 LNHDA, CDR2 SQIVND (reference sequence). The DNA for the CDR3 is TGTGCCAGTAGTATAGACGCAATGCCGGGAACCTTC. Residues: CASSIDAMPGTF.